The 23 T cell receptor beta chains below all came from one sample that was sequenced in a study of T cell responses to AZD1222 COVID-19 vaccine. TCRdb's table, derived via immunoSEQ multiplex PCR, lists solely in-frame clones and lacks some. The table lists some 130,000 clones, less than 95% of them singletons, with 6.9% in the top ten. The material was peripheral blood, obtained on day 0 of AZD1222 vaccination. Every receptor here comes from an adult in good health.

CDR3 sequence: CASSVRGYGYTF. The CDR3 coding sequence is TGTGCCAGCAGCGTACGGGGGTATGGCTACACCTTC. The gene calls are TRBV9 and TRBJ1-2; D is perhaps TRBD1 (5 bases). Germline V gives CDR1 SGDLS, CDR2 YYNGEE. This CDR3 comprises 12 residues. V lost 1 base, J lost 5 bases, and 6 bases lay in between.

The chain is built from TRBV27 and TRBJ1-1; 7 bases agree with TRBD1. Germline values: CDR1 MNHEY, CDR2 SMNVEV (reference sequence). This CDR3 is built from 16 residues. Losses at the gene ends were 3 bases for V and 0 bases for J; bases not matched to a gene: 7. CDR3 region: CASSLRQGGMNTEAFF. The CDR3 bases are TGTGCCAGCAGTTTGCGACAGGGCGGTATGAACACTGAAGCTTTCTTT.

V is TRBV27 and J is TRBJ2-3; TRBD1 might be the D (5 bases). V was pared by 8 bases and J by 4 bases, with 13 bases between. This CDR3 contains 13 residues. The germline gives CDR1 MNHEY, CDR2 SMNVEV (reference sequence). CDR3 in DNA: TGTGCCAGCGCAGAAGGGGTCCCAGATACGCAGTATTTT. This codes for CASAEGVPDTQYF.

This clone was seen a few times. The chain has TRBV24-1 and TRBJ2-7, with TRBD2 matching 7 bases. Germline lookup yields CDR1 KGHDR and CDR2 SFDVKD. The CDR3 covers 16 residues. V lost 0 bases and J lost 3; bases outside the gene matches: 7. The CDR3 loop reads CATSDLNFAGVYEQYF. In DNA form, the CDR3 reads TGTGCCACCAGTGATTTGAATTTTGCGGGGGTCTACGAGCAGTACTTC.

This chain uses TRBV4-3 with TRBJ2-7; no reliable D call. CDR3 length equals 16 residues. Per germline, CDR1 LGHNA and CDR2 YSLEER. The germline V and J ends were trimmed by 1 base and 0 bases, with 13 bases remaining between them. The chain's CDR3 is CASSQGPVQSSYEQYF. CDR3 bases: TGCGCCAGCAGCCAAGGCCCCGTCCAGAGCTCCTACGAGCAGTACTTC.

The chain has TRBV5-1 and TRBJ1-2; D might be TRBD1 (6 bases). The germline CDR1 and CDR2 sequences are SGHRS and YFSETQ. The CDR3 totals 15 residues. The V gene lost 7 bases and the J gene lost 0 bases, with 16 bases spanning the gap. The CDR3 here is CASSDRERANYGYTF. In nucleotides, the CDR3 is TGCGCCAGCTCGGACAGAGAGCGAGCTAACTATGGCTACACCTTC.

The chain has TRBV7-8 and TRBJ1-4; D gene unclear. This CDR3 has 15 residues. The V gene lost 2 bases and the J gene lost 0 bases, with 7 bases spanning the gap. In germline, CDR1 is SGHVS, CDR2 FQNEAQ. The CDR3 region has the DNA TGTGCCAGCAGCTTAATCGCTACAACTAATGAAAAACTGTTTTTT. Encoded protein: CASSLIATTNEKLFF.

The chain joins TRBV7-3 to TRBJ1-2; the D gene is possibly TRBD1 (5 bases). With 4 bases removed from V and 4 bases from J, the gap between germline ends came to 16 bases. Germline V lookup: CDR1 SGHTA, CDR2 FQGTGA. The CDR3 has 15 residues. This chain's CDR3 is CASSYLGDLGYGYTF. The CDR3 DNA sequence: TGTGCCAGCAGCTACCTAGGGGATTTAGGCTATGGCTACACCTTC.

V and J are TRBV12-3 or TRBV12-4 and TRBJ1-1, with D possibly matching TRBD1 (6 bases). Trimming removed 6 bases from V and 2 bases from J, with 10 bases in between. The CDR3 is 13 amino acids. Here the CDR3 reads CASSRGRNTEAFF. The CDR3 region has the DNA TGTGCCAGCAGCCGGGGGCGCAACACTGAAGCTTTCTTT.

The CDR3 sequence is CASSPRPAGGNYGYTF. DNA of the CDR3: TGTGCCAGCTCACCCCGCCCAGCGGGGGGGAACTATGGCTACACCTTC. This sequence joins TRBV18 and TRBJ1-2; TRBD1 might be the D (5 bases). The CDR3 loop spans 16 amino acids. Germline V gene lookup returns CDR1 KGHSH and CDR2 LQKENI. Trimming took off 3 bases at V and 2 bases at J, with 16 bases between the two ends. Supplemented by reference TRBV18 and TRBJ1-2, the full variable domain reads NAGVMQNPRHLVRRRGQEARLRCSPMKGHSHVYWYRQLPEEGLKFMVYLQKENIIDESGMPKERFSAEFPKEGPSILRIQQVVRGDSAAYFCASSPRPAGGNYGYTFGSGTRLTVV.

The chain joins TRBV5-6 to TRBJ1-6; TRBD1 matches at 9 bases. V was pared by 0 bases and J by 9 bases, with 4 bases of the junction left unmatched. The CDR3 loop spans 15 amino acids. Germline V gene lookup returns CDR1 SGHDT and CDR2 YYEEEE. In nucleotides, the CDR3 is TGTGCCAGCAGCTTGGGCGGGACAGGGACTTCACCCCTCCACTTT. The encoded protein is CASSLGGTGTSPLHF.

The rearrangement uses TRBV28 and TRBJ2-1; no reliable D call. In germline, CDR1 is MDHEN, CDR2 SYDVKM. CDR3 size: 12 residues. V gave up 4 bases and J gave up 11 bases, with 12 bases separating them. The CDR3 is CASSSSSEKQFF. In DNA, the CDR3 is TGTGCCAGCAGTTCCTCCAGCGAGAAGCAGTTCTTC.

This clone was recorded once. CDR3 sequence reads: CASSIGQGGFQPQHF. The CDR3 DNA reads as TGTGCCAGCAGCATCGGACAGGGTGGGTTTCAGCCCCAGCATTTT. The rearrangement links TRBV11-2 to TRBJ1-5, with 8 bases identical to TRBD1. The germline CDR1 and CDR2 sequences are SGHAT and FQNNGV. This CDR3 has 15 amino acids. Trimming took 5 bases from V and 6 from J; bases not matched to a gene: 9.

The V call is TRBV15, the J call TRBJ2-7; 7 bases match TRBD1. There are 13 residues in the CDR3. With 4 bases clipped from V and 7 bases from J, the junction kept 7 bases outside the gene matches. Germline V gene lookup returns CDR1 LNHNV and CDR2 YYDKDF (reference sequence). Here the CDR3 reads CATSTTGLREQYF. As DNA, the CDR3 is TGTGCCACCAGCACGACAGGGTTGAGGGAGCAGTACTTC.

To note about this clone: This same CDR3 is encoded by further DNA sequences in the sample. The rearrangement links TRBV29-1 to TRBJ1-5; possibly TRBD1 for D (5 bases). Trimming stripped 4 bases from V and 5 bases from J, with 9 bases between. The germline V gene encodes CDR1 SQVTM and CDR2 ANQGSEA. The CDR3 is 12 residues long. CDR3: CSVGARDQPQHF. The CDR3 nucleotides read TGCAGCGTTGGGGCCAGGGATCAGCCCCAGCATTTT.

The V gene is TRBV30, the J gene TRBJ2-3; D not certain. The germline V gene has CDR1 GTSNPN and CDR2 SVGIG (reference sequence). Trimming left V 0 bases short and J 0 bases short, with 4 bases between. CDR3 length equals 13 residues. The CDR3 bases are TGTGCCTGGAGTGTAGTTAGCACAGATACGCAGTATTTT. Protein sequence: CAWSVVSTDTQYF.

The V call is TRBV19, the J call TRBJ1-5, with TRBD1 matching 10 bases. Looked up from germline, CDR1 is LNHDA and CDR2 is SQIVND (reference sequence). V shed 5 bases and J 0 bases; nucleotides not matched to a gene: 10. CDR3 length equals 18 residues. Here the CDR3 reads CASSGRDRGLYSNQPQHF. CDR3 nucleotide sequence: TGTGCCAGTAGTGGTCGGGACAGGGGCCTATATAGCAATCAGCCCCAGCATTTT.

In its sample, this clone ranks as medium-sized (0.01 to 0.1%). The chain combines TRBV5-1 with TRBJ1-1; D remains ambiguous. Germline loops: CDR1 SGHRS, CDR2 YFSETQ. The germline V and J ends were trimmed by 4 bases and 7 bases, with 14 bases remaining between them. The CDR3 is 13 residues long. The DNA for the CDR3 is TGCGCCAGCAGCCCTTGGTCCGCGCTTGAAGCTTTCTTT. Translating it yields CASSPWSALEAFF.

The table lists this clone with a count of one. CDR3 bases: TGTGCCATCAGTGAGGCGCAAAAAGAGACCCAGTACTTC. Amino acids: CAISEAQKETQYF. This chain uses TRBV10-3 with TRBJ2-5, with no clear D. Trimming pared 2 bases from V and 3 bases from J, leaving 7 bases between. The CDR3 consists of 13 residues. CDR1 and CDR2 (germline): ENHRY, SYGVKD.

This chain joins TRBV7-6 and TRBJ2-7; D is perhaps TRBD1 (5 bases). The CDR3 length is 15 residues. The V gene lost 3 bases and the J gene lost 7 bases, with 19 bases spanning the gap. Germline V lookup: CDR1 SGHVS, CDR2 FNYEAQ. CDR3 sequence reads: CASSLYRMLYVEQYF. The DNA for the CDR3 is TGTGCCAGCAGCTTGTACAGGATGCTCTACGTTGAGCAGTACTTC.

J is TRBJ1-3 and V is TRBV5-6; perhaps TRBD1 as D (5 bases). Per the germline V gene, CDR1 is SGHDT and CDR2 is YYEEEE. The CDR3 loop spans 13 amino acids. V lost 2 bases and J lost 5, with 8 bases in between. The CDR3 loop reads CASSFGTRNTIYF. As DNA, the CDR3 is TGTGCCAGCAGCTTCGGGACGAGAAACACCATATATTTT.

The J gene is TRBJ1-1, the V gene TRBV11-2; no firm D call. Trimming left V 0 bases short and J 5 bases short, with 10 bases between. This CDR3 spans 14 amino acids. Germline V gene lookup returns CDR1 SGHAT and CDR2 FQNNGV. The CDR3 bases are TGTGCCAGCAGCTTAGATCTGGGGTGGACTGAAGCTTTCTTT. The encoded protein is CASSLDLGWTEAFF. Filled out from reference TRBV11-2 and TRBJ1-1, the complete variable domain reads EAGVAQSPRYKIIEKRQSVAFWCNPISGHATLYWYQQILGQGPKLLIQFQNNGVVDDSQLPKDRFSAERLKGVDSTLKIQPAKLEDSAVYLCASSLDLGWTEAFFGQGTRLTVV.

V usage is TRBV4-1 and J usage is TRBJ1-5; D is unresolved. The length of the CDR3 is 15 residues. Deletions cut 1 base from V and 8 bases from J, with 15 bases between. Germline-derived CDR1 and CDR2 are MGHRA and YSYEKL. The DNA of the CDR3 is TGCGCCAGCAGCCAAGGTTTCGGTCCCTCAGAGCCCCAGCATTTT. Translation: CASSQGFGPSEPQHF.